The T cell receptor beta chain under discussion was sequenced for a study of blood T cell repertoires in COVID-19. The overall study: PBMCs, B-cell-depleted T cells, or T cells were the source of the cDNA or gDNA that made up the material.

Measured with immunoSEQ multiplex PCR; TCRdb has only the in-frame clones, and not every one. The data hold 240,000 or so clones, with roughly 88% observed a single time. The CDR3 is made up of 15 amino acids. With 2 bases removed from V and 6 bases from J, the gap between germline ends came to 14 bases. CDR1 and CDR2 (germline): MNHNS, SASEGT. This clonotype originated in a man older than 75 with acute or convalescent COVID-19. The J gene is TRBJ1-5, the V gene TRBV6-1, with unresolved D. The sequenced sample consisted of peripheral blood. CDR3 sequence: CASSESGGRPQPQHF. The DNA for the CDR3 is TGTGCCAGCAGTGAAAGCGGCGGACGTCCTCAGCCCCAGCATTTT.